Given below is one TCR beta chain in context. V was shortened by 6 bases and J by 7 bases, with 15 bases between the two germline ends. The CDR3 is 13 residues long. The V gene's germline CDR1 is MNHEY and CDR2 SMNVEV (reference sequence). This sample was taken from a study of shared clonotypes between healthy human individuals. CD45RO-negative, CCR7-positively selected cells formed the naive CD8 fraction, excluding terminally differentiated effector memory CD45RA+ cells. Data came from immunoSEQ multiplex PCR; TCRdb stores just in-frame clones and leaves some out. The data contain 1.5 million to 2.5 million clones, about 95% of them singletons.

Sequencing was carried out using naive CD8+ T cells sorted from blood. This clonotype originated in a man aged 18 to 30 in good health. The chain employs TRBV27 and TRBJ1-1; D perhaps matches TRBD1 (5 bases). CDR3 amino acids: CASRGWGVGEAFF. CDR3 nucleotides: TGTGCCAGCAGGGGGTGGGGGGTTGGTGAAGCTTTCTTT.